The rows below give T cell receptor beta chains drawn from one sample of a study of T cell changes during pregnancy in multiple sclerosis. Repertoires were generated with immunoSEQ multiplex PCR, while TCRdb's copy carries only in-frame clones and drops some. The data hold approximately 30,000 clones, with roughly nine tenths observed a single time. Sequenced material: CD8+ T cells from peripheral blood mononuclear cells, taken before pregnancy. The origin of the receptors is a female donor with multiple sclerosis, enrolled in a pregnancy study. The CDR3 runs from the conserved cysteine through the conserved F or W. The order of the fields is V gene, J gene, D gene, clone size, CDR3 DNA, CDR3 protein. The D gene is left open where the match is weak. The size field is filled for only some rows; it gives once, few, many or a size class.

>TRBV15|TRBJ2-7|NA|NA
TGTGCCACCAGCACGACACCAGGGGTTAACTACGAGCAGTACTTC
CATSTTPGVNYEQYF
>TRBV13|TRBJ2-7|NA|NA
TGTGCCAGCAGCGGTAGGGGGTTTGGCTCCTACGAGCAGTACTTC
CASSGRGFGSYEQYF
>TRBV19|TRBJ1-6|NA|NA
TGTGCCAGTAGGACAGATATCCTACCCCTCCACTTT
CASRTDILPLHF
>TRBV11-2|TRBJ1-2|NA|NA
TGTGCCAGCAGCTTATCGGTGGATTTCAGGTTGTATGGCTACACCTTC
CASSLSVDFRLYGYTF
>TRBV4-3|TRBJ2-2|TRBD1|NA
TGCGCCAGCAGCCCGGGACAGATAGGGGAGCTGTTTTTT
CASSPGQIGELFF
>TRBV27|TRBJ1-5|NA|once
TGTGCCAGCAGTTTTGGTCCGGGTCAGCCCCAGCATTTT
CASSFGPGQPQHF
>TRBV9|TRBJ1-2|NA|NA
TGTGCCAGCAGCGTAGGAGGGAGTAACTATGGCTACACCTTC
CASSVGGSNYGYTF
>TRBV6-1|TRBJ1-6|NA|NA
TGTGCCAGCAGATCCTACTCACCCCTCCACTTT
CASRSYSPLHF
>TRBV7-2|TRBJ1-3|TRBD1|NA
TGTGCCAGCAGCTTAAAACAGGGGACACGAAACACCATATATTTT
CASSLKQGTRNTIYF
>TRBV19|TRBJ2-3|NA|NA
TGTGCCAGTAGTATAGATCTAGAGGGAGATACGCAGTATTTT
CASSIDLEGDTQYF
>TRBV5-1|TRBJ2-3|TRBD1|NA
TGCGCCAGCAGCTTTGTGGACAGGGCCACCCCAGATACGCAGTATTTT
CASSFVDRATPDTQYF
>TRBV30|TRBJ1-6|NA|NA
TGTGCCTGGAGTGGAAACAGGGATTCACCCCTCCACTTT
CAWSGNRDSPLHF
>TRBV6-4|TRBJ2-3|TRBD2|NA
TGTGCCAGCAGTGTAGCGGGTAGCACAGATACGCAGTATTTT
CASSVAGSTDTQYF
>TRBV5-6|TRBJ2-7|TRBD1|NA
TGTGCCACCGGACAGGGGGCGACCTACGAGCAGTACTTC
CATGQGATYEQYF
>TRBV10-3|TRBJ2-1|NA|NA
TGTGCCATCAGTGATGGGCAGAGCTATGAGCAGTTCTTC
CAISDGQSYEQFF
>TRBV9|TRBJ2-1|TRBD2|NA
TGTGCCAGCAGCGTAGAGGCAGGGAGGGGCAATGAGCAGTTCTTC
CASSVEAGRGNEQFF
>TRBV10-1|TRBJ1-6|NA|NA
TGCGCCAGCAGTGATGGAAGCGTAGATTCACCCCTCCACTTT
CASSDGSVDSPLHF
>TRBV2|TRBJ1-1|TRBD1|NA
TGTGCCAGCAGTGAACCCAGGGGGGAGAACACTGAAGCTTTCTTT
CASSEPRGENTEAFF
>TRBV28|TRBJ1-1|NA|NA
TGTGCCAGCAGTTTGAGACGGGGGGTTGAAGCTTTCTTT
CASSLRRGVEAFF
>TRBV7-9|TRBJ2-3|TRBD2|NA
TGTGCCAGCAGCTTAGGGACTAGCGGGGGAGATACGCAGTATTTT
CASSLGTSGGDTQYF
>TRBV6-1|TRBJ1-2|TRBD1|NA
TGTGCCAGCACGGACAGGGGGCGATCTATGTATGGCTACACCTTC
CASTDRGRSMYGYTF
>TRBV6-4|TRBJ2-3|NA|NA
TGTGCCAGCAGTGACTCACCAGGGGACACAGATACGCAGTATTTT
CASSDSPGDTDTQYF
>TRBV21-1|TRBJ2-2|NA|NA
NA
CASSKGNGGAVGRGTGELFF
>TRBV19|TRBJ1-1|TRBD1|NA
TGTGCCAGTAGTTCGACAGGGAATCTTTGGACTGAAGCTTTCTTT
CASSSTGNLWTEAFF
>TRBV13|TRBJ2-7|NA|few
TGTGCCAGCAGCTTAGGGCGGGTACGGGCCTACGAGCAGTACTTC
CASSLGRVRAYEQYF
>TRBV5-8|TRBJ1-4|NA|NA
TGTGCCAGCAGCCATGGGGACCCGAGCGGGGCAGAAAAACTGTTTTTT
CASSHGDPSGAEKLFF
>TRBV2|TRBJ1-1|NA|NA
TGTGCCAGCAACGGTCAGAGGGGGTTGAACACTGAAGCTTTCTTT
CASNGQRGLNTEAFF
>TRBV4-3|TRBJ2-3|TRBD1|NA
TGCGCCAGCAGCCGACAGGGCCGCACAGATACGCAGTATTTT
CASSRQGRTDTQYF
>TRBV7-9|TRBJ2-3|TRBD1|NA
TGTGCCAGCAGCTTAGGAGGACAGGGACCAGATACGCAGTATTTT
CASSLGGQGPDTQYF
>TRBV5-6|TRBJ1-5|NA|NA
TGTGCCAGCAGCGAACAGGGTAGCAATCAGCCCCAGCATTTT
CASSEQGSNQPQHF
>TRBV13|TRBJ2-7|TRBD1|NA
TGTGCCAGCAGCTTAGGGGACAGGGACGGCGAGCAGTACTTC
CASSLGDRDGEQYF
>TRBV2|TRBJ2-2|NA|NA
TGTGCCAGCAGCGCCGTCATGGCGGGTAACACCGGGGAGCTGTTTTTT
CASSAVMAGNTGELFF
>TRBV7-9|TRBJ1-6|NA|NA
TGTGCCAGCAGCTGGGTGGAAGGCGGGTCACCCCTCCACTTT
CASSWVEGGSPLHF
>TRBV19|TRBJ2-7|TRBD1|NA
TGTGCCAGTAGTATACAATCGGGGACAGGGACCTACGAGCAGTACTTC
CASSIQSGTGTYEQYF
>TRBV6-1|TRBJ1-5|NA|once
TGTGCCAGCAGTGAAATGGAGGGAGGCCAGCCCCAGCATTTT
CASSEMEGGQPQHF
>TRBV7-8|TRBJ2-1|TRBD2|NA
TGTGCCAGCAGCCCTGGACTAGCCGAAAATGAGCAGTTCTTC
CASSPGLAENEQFF
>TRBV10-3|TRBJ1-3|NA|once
TGTGCCATCAGTGAAAGAGACAGGTACTCTGGAAACACCATATATTTT
CAISERDRYSGNTIYF
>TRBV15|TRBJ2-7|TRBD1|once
TGTGCCACCAGCAGAGCTAACGGAGCGGACAGGGGCCACGAGCAGTACTTC
CATSRANGADRGHEQYF
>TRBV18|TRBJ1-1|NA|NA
TGTGCCAGCTCAGGAAACAGGGAAAGGAACACTGAAGCTTTCTTT
CASSGNRERNTEAFF
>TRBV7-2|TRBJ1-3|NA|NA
TGTGCCAGCAGCTTAACGGGCCAGGGGAGGGGACTTGGAAACACCATATATTTT
CASSLTGQGRGLGNTIYF
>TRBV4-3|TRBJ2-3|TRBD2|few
TGCGCCAGCAGCCAAGATTACGGGGGGGCCACAGATACGCAGTATTTT
CASSQDYGGATDTQYF
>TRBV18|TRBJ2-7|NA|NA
TGTGCCAGCTCACCATTGGCACAGGGACAAGTCTACGAGCAGTACTTC
CASSPLAQGQVYEQYF
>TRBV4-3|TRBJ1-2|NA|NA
TGCGCCAGCAGCCAAGAAATGATAGCAGGGTTCAGCTATGGCTACACCTTC
CASSQEMIAGFSYGYTF
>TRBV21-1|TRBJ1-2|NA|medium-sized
TGTGCCAGCAGCAATGACCGGAGAGGCTACACCTTC
CASSNDRRGYTF